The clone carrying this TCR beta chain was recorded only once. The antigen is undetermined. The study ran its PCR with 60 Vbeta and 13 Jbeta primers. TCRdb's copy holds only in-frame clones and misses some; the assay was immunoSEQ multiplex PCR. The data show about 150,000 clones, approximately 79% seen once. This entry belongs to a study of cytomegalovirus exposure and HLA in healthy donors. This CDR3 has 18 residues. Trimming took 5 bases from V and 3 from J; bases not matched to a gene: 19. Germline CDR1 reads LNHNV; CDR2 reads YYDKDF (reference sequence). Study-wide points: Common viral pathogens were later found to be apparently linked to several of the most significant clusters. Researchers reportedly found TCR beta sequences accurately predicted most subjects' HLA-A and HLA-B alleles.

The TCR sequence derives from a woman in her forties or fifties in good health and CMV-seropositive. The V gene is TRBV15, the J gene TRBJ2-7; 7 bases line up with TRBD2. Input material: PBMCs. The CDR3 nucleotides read TGTGCCACCAGCGTACGGCCGGGACTACGGACGGGTAACTACGAGCAGTACTTC. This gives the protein CATSVRPGLRTGNYEQYF. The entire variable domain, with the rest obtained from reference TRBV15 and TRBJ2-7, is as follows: DAMVIQNPRYQVTQFGKPVTLSCSQTLNHNVMYWYQQKSSQAPKLLFHYYDKDFNNEADTPDNFQSRRPNTSFCFLDIRSPGLGDTAMYLCATSVRPGLRTGNYEQYFGPGTRLTVT.